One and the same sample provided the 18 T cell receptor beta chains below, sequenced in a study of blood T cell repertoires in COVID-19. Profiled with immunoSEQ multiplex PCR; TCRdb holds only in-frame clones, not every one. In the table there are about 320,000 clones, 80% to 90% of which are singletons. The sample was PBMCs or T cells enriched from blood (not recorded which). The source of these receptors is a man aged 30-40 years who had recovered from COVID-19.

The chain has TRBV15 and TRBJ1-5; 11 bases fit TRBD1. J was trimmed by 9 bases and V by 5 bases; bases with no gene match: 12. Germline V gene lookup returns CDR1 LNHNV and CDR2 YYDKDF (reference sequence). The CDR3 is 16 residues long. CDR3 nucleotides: TGTGCCACCAGCGGGGGAGGACAGGGGGCTGTGAGGCCCCAGCATTTT. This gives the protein CATSGGGQGAVRPQHF.

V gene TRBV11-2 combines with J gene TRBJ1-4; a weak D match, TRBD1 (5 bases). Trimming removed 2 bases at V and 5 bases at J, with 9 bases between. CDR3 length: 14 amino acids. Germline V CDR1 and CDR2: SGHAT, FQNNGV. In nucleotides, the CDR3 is TGTGCCAGCAGCTTACTGGGGGGGAATGAAAAACTGTTTTTT. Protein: CASSLLGGNEKLFF.

As DNA, the CDR3 is TGTGCCTGGAGTGAACCGGGGGGCTTGTCCCAGTACTTC. Amino acid sequence: CAWSEPGGLSQYF. This chain joins TRBV30 and TRBJ2-5; perhaps TRBD2 as D (7 bases). Trimming stripped 1 base from V and 9 bases from J, with 15 bases between. The CDR3 consists of 13 residues. CDR1 and CDR2 (germline): GTSNPN, SVGIG (reference sequence).

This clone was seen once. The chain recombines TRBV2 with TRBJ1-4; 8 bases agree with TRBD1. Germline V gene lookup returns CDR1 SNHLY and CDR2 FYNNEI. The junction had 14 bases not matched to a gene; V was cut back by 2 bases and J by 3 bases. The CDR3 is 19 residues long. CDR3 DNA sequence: TGTGCCAGCAGTGAATATTCGAGGACAGGGCGAACTTCTAATGAAAAACTGTTTTTT. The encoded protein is CASSEYSRTGRTSNEKLFF.

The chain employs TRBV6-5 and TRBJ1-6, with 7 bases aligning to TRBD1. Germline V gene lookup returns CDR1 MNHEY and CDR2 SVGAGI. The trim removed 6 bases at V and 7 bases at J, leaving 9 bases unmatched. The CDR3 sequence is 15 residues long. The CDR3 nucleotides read TGTGCCAGCAGGAGATCCGGGACAGACAATTCACCCCTCCACTTT. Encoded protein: CASRRSGTDNSPLHF.

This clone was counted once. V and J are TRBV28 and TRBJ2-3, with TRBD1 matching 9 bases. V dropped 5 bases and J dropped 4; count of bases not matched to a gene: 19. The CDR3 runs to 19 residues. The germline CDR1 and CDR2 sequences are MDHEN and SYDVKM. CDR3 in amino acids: CASSRTTIPGQGRADTQYF. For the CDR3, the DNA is TGTGCCAGCAGTCGAACTACGATTCCGGGACAGGGAAGGGCAGATACGCAGTATTTT.

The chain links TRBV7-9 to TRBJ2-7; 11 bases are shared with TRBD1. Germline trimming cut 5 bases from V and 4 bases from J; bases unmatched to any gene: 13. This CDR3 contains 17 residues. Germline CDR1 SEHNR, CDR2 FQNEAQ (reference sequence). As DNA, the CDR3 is TGTGCCAGCAGCGGACCCGGGACAGGGGGTTCTCGGTACGAGCAGTACTTC. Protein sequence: CASSGPGTGGSRYEQYF.

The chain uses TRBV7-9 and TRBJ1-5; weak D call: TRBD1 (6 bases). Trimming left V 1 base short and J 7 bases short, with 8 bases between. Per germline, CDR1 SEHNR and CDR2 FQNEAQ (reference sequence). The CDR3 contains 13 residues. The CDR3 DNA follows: TGTGCCAGCAGCTTAGAGGGACAACAGCCCCAGCATTTT. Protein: CASSLEGQQPQHF. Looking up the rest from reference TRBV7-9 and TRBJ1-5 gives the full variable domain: DTGVSQNPRHKITKRGQNVTFRCDPISEHNRLYWYRQTLGQGPEFLTYFQNEAQLEKSRLLSDRFSAERPKGSFSTLEIQRTEQGDSAMYLCASSLEGQQPQHFGDGTRLSIL.

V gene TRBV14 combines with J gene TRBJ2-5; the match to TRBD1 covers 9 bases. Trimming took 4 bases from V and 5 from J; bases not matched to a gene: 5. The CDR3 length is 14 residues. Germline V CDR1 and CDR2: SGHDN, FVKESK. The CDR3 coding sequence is TGTGCCAGCAGCCTCGGGACAGGGCGGGAGACCCAGTACTTC. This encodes CASSLGTGRETQYF.

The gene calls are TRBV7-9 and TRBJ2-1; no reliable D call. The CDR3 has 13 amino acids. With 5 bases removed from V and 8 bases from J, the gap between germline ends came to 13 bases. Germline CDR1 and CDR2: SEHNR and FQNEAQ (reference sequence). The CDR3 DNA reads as TGTGCCAGCAGCGTCGGGTTAAGGTATGAGCAGTTCTTC. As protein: CASSVGLRYEQFF.

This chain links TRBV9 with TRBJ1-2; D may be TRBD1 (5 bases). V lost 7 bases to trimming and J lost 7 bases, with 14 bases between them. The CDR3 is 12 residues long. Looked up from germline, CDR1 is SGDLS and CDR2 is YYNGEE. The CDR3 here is CASWGLGLGYTF. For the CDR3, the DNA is TGTGCCAGCTGGGGTTTGGGGCTTGGCTACACCTTC.

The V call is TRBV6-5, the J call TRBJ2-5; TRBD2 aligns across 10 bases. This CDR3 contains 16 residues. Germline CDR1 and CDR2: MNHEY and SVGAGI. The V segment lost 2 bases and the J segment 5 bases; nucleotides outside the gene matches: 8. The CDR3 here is CASSYAAGGRLETQYF. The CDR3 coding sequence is TGTGCCAGCAGTTACGCAGCGGGGGGGCGCTTGGAGACCCAGTACTTC.

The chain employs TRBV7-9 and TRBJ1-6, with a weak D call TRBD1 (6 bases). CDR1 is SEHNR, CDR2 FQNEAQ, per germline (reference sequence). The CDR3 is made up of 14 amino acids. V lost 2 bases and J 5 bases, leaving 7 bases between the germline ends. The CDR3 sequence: CASSLNRDNSPLHF. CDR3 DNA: TGTGCCAGCAGCTTAAACAGGGATAATTCACCCCTCCACTTT.

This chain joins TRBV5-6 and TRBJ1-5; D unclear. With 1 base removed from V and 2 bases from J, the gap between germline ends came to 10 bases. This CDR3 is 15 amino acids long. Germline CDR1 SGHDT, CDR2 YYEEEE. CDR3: CASSLRQGGNQPQHF. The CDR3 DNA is TGTGCCAGCAGCTTGAGACAAGGTGGCAATCAGCCCCAGCATTTT.

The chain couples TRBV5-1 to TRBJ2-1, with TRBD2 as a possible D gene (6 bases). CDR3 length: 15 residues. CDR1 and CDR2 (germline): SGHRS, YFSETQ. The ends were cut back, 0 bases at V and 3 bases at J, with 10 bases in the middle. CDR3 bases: TGCGCCAGCAGCTTGGCGGGGGAGGTCTACAATGAGCAGTTCTTC. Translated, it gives CASSLAGEVYNEQFF.

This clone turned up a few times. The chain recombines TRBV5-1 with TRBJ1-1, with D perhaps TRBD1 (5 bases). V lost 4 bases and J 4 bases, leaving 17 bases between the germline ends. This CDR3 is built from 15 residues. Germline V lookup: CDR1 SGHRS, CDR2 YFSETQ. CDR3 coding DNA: TGCGCCAGCAGCGGCGATGGGGCATGGAGCACTGAAGCTTTCTTT. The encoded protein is CASSGDGAWSTEAFF.

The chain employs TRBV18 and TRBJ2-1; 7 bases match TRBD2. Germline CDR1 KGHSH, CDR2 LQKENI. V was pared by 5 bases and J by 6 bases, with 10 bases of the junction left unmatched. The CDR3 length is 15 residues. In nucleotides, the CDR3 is TGTGCCAGCTCATTTACTAGCGTCATACTCAATGAGCAGTTCTTC. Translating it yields CASSFTSVILNEQFF. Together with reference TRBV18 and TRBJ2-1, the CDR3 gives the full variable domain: NAGVMQNPRHLVRRRGQEARLRCSPMKGHSHVYWYRQLPEEGLKFMVYLQKENIIDESGMPKERFSAEFPKEGPSILRIQQVVRGDSAAYFCASSFTSVILNEQFFGPGTRLTVL.

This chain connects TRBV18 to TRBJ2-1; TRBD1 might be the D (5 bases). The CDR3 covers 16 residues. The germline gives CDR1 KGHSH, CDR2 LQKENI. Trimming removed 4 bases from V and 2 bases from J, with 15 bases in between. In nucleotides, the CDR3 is TGTGCCAGCTCACAGGGGAATTGGCTTACCTACAATGAGCAGTTCTTC. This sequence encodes CASSQGNWLTYNEQFF.